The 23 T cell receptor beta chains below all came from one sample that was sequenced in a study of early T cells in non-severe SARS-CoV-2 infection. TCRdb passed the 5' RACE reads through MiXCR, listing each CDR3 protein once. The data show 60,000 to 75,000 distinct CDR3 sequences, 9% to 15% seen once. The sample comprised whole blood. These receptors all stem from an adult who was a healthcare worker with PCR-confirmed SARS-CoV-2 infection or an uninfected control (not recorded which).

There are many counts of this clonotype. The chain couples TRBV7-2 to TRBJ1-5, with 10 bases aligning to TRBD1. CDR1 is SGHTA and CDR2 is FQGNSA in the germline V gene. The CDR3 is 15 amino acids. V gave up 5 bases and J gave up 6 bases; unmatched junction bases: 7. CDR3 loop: CASSQRTGGIQPQHF. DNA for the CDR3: TGTGCCAGCAGCCAGAGGACAGGGGGAATTCAGCCCCAGCATTTT.

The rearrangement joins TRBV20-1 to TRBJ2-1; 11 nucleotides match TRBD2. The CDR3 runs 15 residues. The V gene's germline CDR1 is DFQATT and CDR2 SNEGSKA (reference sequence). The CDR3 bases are TGCAGAGCTTTCTATAGCGGGGGGGGATACAATGAGCAGTTCTTC. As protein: CRAFYSGGGYNEQFF.

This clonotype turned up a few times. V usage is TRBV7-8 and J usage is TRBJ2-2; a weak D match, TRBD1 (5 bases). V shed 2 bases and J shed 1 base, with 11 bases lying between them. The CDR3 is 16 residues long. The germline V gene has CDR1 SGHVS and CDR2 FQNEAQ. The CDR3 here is CASSLHAGKNTGELFF. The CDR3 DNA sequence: TGTGCCAGCAGCTTACATGCAGGGAAGAACACCGGGGAGCTGTTTTTT.

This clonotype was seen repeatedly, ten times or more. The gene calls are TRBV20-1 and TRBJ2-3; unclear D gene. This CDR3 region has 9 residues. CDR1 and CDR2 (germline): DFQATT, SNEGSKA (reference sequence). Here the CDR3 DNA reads TGCAGACTCAGCGTTGCGCAGTATTTT. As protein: CRLSVAQYF.

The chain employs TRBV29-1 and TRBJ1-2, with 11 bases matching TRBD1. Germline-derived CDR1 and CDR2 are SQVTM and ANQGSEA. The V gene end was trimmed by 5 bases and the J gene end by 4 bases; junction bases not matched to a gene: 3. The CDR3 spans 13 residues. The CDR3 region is CSVLDRGPYGYTF. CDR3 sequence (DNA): TGCAGCGTTTTGGACAGGGGGCCCTATGGCTACACCTTC.

The CDR3 sequence: CASSHGGGSNAFF. DNA of the CDR3: TGTGCCAGCAGCCACGGAGGGGGCTCTAATGCTTTCTTT. J is TRBJ1-1 and V is TRBV21-1; TRBD1, the table's D call, lacks a check against the DNA. TRBV21-1 is noted as a pseudogene. CDR3 length: 13 amino acids.

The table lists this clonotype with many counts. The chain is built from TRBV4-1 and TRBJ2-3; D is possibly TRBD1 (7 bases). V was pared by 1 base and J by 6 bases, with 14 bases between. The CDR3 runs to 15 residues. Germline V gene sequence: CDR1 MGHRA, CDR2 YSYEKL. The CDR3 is CASSQVSAGQDTQYF. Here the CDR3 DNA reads TGCGCCAGCAGCCAAGTTAGTGCGGGACAGGATACGCAGTATTTT.

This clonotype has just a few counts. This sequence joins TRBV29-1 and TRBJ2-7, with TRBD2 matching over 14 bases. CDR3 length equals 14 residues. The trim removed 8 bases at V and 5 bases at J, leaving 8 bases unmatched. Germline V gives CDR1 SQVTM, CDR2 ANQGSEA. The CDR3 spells CSFGTSGRRNEQYF. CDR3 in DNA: TGCAGCTTTGGGACTAGCGGGAGAAGGAACGAGCAGTACTTC.

The CDR3 DNA reads as TGTGCCAGTATTCCCACTGCCCGGGGGCCCAGCAATCAGCCCCAGCATTTT. Translated: CASIPTARGPSNQPQHF. The V and J genes are TRBV19 and TRBJ1-5, with D perhaps matching TRBD1 (6 bases). V was pared by 7 bases and J by 1 base, with 20 bases between. Germline V gene data show CDR1 as LNHDA and CDR2 as SQIVND (reference sequence). The CDR3 runs 17 residues.

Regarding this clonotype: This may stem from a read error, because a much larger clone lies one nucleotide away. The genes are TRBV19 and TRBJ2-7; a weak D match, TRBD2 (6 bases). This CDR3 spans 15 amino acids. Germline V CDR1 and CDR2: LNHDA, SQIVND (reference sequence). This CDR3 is CASSPRGSALNELYF. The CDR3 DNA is TGTGCCAGTAGTCCTCGGGGGTCCGCTTTGAACGAGCTGTACTTC.

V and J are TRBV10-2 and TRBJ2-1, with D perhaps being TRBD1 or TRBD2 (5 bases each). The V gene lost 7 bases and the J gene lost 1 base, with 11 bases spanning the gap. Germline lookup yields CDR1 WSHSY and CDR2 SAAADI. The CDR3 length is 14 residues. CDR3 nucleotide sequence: TGCGCCAGCACCGGGGCCCTATCCTACAATGAGCAGTTCTTC. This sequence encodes CASTGALSYNEQFF.

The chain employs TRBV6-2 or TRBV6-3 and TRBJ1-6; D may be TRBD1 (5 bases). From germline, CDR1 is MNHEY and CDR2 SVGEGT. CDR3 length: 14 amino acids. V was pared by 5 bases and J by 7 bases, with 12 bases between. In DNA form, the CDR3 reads TGTGCCAGCAGTAGGGGCAACCCAAATTCACCCCTCCACTTT. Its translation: CASSRGNPNSPLHF.

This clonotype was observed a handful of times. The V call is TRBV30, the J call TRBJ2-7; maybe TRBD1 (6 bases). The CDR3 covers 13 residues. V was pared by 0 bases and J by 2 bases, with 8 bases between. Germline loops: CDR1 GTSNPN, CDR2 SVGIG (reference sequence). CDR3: CAWSVDRAYEQYF. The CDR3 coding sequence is TGTGCCTGGAGTGTGGACAGAGCCTACGAGCAGTACTTC. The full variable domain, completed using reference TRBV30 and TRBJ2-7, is SQTIHQWPATLVQPVGSPLSLECTVEGTSNPNLYWYRQAAGRGLQLLFYSVGIGQISSEVPQNLSASRPQDRQFILSSKKLLLSDSGFYLCAWSVDRAYEQYFGPGTRLTVT.

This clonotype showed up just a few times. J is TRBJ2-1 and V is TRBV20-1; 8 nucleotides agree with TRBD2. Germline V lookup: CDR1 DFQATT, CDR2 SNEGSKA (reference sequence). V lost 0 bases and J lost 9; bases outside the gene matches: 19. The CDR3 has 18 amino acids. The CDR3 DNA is TGCAGTGCTAGAGATCTGGGCTTCCGCGGGAGGCCCCGTCGTGAGCAGTTCTTC. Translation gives CSARDLGFRGRPRREQFF.

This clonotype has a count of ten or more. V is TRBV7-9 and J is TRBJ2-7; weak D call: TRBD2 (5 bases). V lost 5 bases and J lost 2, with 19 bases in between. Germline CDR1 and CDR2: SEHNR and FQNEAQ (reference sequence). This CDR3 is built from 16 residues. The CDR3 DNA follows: TGTGCCAGCAGCCCGCTTGAGGAGCGGTTAACCTACGAGCAGTACTTC. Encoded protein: CASSPLEERLTYEQYF.

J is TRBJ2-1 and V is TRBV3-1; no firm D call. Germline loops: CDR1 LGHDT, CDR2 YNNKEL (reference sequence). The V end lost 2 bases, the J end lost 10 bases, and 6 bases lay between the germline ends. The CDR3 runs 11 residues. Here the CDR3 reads CASSQLVEQFF. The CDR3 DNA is TGTGCCAGCAGCCAACTAGTGGAGCAGTTCTTC.

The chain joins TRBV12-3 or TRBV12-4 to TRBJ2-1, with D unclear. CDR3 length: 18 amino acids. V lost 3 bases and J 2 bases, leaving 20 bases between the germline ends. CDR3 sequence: CASSLSRWGTPTYNEQFF. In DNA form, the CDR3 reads TGTGCCAGCAGTTTGTCGAGATGGGGAACCCCCACCTACAATGAGCAGTTCTTC.

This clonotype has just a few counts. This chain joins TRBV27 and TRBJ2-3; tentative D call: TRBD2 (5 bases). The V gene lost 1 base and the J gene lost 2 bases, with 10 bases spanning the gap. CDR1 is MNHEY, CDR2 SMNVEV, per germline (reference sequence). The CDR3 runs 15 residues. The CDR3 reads CASSLYLAATDTQYF. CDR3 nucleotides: TGTGCCAGCAGTTTATATCTAGCCGCCACAGATACGCAGTATTTT.

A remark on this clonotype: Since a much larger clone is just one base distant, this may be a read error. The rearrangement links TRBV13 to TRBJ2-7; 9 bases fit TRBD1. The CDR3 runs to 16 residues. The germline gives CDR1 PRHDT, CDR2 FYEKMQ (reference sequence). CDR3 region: CASSSRSGTGFFERYF. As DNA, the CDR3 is TGTGCCAGCAGCTCCCGGTCCGGGACAGGGTTTTTTGAGCGGTACTTC.

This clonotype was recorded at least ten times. For the CDR3, the DNA is TGTGCCAGCTCAGACAGGGGTGGCATTGAAGCTTTCTTT. It codes for CASSDRGGIEAFF. The gene calls are TRBV18 and TRBJ1-1; TRBD1 agrees at 8 bases. The V and J ends lost 5 bases and 7 bases, in that order; junction bases with no gene match: 6. Per the germline V gene, CDR1 is KGHSH and CDR2 is LQKENI. There are 13 residues in the CDR3.

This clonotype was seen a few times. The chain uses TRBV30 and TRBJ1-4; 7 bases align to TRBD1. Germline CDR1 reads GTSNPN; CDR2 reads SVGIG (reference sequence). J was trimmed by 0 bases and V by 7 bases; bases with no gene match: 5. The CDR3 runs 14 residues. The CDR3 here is CASRQGATNEKLFF. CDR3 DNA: TGTGCCTCCCGCCAGGGGGCAACTAATGAAAAACTGTTTTTT.

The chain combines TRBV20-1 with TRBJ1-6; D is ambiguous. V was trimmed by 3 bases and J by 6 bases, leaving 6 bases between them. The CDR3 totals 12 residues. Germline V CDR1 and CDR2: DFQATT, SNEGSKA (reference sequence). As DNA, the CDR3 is TGCAGTGCTAGGGCAGCTAATTCACCCCTCCACTTT. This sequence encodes CSARAANSPLHF.

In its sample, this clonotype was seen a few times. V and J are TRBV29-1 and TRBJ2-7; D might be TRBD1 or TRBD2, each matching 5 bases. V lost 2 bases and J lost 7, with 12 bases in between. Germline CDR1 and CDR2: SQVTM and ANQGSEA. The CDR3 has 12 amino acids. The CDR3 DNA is TGCAGCGTTGAAAGGCAGGGAGAGGAGCAGTACTTC. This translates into CSVERQGEEQYF.